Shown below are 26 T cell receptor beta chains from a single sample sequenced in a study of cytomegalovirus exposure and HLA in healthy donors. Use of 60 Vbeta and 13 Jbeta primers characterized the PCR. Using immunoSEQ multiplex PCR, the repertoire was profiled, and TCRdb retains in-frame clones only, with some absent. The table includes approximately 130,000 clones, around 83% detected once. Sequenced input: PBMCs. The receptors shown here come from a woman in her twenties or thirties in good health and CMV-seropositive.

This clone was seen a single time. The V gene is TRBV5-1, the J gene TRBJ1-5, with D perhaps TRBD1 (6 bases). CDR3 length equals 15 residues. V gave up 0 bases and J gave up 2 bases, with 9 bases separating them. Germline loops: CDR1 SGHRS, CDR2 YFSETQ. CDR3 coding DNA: TGCGCCAGCAGCTTGGATGCAGGGGGCAATCAGCCCCAGCATTTT. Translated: CASSLDAGGNQPQHF. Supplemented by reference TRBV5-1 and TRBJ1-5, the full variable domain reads KAGVTQTPRYLIKTRGQQVTLSCSPISGHRSVSWYQQTPGQGLQFLFEYFSETQRNKGNFPGRFSGRQFSNSRSEMNVSTLELGDSALYLCASSLDAGGNQPQHFGDGTRLSIL.

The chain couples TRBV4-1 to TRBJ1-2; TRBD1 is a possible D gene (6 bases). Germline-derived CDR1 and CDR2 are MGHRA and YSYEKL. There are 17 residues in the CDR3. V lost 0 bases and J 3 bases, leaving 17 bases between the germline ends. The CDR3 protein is CASSQDFARGPHYGYTF. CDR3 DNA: TGCGCCAGCAGCCAAGATTTTGCCAGGGGTCCTCACTATGGCTACACCTTC.

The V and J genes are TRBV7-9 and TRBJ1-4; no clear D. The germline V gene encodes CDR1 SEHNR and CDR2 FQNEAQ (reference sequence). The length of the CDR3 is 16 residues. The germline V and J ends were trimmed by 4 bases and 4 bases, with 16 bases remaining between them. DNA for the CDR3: TGTGCCAGCAGCTCCTACCGCCAAGAGCGTAATGAAAAACTGTTTTTT. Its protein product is CASSSYRQERNEKLFF.

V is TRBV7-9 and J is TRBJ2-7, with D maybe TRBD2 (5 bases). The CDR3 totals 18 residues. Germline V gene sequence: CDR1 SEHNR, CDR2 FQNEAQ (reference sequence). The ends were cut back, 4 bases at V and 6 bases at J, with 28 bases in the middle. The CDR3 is CASSSSPSKVGRGGEQYF. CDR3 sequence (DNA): TGTGCCAGCAGCTCCTCACCTTCCAAGGTCGGGCGCGGAGGCGAGCAGTACTTC.

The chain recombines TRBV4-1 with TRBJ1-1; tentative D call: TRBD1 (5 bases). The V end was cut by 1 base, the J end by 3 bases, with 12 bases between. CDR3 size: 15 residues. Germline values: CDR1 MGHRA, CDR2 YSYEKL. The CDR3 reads CASSQGGGFYTEAFF. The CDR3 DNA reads TGCGCCAGCAGCCAAGGGGGGGGGTTTTACACTGAAGCTTTCTTT.

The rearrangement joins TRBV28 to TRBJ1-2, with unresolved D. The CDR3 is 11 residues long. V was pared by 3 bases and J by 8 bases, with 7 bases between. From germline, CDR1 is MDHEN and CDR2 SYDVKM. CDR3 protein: CASSLGRGYTF. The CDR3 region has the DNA TGTGCCAGCAGTTTGGGCAGGGGCTACACCTTC.

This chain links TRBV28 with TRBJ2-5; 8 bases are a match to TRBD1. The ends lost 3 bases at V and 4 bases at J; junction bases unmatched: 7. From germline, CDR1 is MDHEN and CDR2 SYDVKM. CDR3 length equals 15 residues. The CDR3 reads CASSFQGALGETQYF. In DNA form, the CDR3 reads TGTGCCAGCAGTTTTCAGGGGGCCCTGGGAGAGACCCAGTACTTC. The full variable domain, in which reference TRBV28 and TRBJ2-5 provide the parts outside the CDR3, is DVKVTQSSRYLVKRTGEKVFLECVQDMDHENMFWYRQDPGLGLRLIYFSYDVKMKEKGDIPEGYSVSREKKERFSLILESASTNQTSMYLCASSFQGALGETQYFGPGTRLLVL.

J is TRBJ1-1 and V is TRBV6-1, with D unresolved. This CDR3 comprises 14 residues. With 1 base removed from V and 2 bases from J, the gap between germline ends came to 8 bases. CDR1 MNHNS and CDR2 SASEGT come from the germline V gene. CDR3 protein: CASSEGAGNTEAFF. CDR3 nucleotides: TGTGCCAGCAGTGAAGGAGCAGGAAACACTGAAGCTTTCTTT.

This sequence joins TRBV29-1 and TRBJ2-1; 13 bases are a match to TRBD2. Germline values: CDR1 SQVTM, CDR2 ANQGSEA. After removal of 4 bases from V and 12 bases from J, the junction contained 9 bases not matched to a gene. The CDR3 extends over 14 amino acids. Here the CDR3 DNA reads TGCAGCGTTGGGGGACTAGCGGGAAGAGGGGGGCAGTTCTTC. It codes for CSVGGLAGRGGQFF.

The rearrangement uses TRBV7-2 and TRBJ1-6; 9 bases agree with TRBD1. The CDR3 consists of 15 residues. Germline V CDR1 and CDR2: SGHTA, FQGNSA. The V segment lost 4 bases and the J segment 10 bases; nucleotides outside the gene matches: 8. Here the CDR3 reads CASSSLWTGVSPLHF. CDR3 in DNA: TGTGCCAGCAGCTCCCTATGGACAGGGGTGTCACCCCTCCACTTT.

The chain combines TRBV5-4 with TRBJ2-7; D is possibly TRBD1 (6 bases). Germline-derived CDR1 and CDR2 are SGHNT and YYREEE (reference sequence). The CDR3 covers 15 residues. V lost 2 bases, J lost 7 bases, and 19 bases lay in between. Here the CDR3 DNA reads TGTGCCAGCAGCTTAGGGACAACATCCCTAGAGGAGCAGTACTTC. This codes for CASSLGTTSLEEQYF.

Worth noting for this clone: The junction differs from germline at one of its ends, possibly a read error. In DNA form, the CDR3 reads TGTGTCAGCCTGAACAGGGACTATGGCTACACCTTC. Encoded protein: CVSLNRDYGYTF. The genes are TRBV2 and TRBJ1-2; D possibly corresponds to TRBD1 (6 bases). Germline V CDR1 and CDR2: SNHLY, FYNNEI. The CDR3 is 12 amino acids.

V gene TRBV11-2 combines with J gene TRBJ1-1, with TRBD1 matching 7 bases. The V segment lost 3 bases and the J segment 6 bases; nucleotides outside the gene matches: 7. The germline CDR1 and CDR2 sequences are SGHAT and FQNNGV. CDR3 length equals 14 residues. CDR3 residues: CASSFQGVGAEAFF. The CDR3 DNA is TGTGCCAGCAGCTTCCAGGGGGTTGGCGCTGAAGCTTTCTTT. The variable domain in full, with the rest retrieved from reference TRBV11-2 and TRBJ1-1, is EAGVAQSPRYKIIEKRQSVAFWCNPISGHATLYWYQQILGQGPKLLIQFQNNGVVDDSQLPKDRFSAERLKGVDSTLKIQPAKLEDSAVYLCASSFQGVGAEAFFGQGTRLTVV.

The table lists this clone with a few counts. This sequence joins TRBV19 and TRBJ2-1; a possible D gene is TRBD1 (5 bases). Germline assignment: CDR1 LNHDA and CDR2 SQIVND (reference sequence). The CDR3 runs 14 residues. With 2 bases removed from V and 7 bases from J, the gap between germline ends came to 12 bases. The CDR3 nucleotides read TGTGCCAGTAGTATACCTCAAAGGGGAAATGAGCAGTTCTTC. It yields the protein CASSIPQRGNEQFF.

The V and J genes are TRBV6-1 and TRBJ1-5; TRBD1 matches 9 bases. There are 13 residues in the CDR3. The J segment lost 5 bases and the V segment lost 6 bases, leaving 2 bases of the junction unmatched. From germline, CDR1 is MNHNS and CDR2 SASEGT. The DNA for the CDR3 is TGTGCCAGCAGGGGACAGGGTTATCAGCCCCAGCATTTT. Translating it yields CASRGQGYQPQHF.

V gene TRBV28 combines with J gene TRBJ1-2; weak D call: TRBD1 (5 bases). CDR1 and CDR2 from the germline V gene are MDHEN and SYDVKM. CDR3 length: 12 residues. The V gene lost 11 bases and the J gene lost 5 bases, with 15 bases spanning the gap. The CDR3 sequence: CAAGGGLYGYTF. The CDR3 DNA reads TGTGCCGCCGGGGGTGGGCTTTATGGCTACACCTTC.

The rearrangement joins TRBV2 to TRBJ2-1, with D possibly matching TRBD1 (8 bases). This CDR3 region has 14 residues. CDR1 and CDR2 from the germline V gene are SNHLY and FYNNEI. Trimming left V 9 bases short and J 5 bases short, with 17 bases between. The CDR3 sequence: CASKRDRPNNEQFF. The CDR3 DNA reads TGTGCCAGTAAGCGGGACAGGCCGAACAATGAGCAGTTCTTC.

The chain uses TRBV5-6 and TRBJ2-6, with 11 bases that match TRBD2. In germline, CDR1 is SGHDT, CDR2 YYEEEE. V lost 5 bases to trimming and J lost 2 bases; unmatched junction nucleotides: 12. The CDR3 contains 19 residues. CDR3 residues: CASSPLISGRATGANVLTF. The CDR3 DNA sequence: TGTGCCAGCAGTCCCCTGATTAGCGGGAGGGCCACTGGGGCCAACGTCCTGACTTTC. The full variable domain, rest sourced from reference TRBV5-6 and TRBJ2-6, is DAGVTQSPTHLIKTRGQQVTLRCSPKSGHDTVSWYQQALGQGPQFIFQYYEEEERQRGNFPDRFSGHQFPNYSSELNVNALLLGDSALYLCASSPLISGRATGANVLTFGAGSRLTVL.

As DNA, the CDR3 is TGTGCCAGCAGCGCTCTAGCGGGGGGCCTCACAGATACGCAGTATTTT. This sequence encodes CASSALAGGLTDTQYF. The rearrangement uses TRBV9 and TRBJ2-3; TRBD2 matches at 11 bases. Looked up from germline, CDR1 is SGDLS and CDR2 is YYNGEE. This CDR3 comprises 16 residues. With V trimmed by 3 bases and J by 2 bases, 5 bases remained unmatched.

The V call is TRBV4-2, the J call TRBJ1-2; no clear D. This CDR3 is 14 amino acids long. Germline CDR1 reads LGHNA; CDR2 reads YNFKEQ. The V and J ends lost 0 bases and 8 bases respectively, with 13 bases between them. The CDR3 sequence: CASSQDLQDGGYTF. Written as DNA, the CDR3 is TGTGCCAGCAGCCAAGATCTTCAGGATGGAGGCTACACCTTC.

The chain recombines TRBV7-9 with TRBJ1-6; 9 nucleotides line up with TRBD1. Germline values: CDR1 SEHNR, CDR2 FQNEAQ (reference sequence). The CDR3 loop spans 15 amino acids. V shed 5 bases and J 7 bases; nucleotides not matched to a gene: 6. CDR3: CASSPGQGNNSPLHF. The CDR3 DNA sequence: TGTGCCAGCAGCCCCGGACAGGGGAACAATTCACCCCTCCACTTT.

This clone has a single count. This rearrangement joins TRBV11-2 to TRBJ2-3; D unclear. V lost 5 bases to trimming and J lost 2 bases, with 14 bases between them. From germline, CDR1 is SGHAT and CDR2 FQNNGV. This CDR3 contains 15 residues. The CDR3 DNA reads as TGTGCCAGCAGCCATTCGGCAGGCTCCACAGATACGCAGTATTTT. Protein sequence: CASSHSAGSTDTQYF. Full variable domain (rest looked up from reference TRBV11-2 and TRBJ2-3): EAGVAQSPRYKIIEKRQSVAFWCNPISGHATLYWYQQILGQGPKLLIQFQNNGVVDDSQLPKDRFSAERLKGVDSTLKIQPAKLEDSAVYLCASSHSAGSTDTQYFGPGTRLTVL.

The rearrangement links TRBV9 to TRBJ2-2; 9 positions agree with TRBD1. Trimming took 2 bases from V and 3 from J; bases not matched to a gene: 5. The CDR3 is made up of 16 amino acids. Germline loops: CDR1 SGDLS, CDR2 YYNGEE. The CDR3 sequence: CASSVGGTGYTGELFF. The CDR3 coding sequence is TGTGCCAGCAGCGTCGGCGGGACAGGGTACACCGGGGAGCTGTTTTTT.

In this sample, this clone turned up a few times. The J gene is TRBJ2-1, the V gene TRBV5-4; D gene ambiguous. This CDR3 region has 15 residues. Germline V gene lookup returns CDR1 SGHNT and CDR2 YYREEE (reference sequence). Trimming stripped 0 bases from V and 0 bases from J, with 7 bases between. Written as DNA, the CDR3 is TGTGCCAGCAGCTTGGACCCTAACTCCTACAATGAGCAGTTCTTC. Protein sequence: CASSLDPNSYNEQFF.

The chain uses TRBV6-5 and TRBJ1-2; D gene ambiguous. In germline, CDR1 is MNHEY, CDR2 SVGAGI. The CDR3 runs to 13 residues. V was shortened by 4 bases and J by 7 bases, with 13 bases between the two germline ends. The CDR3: CASSSIGSSGYTF. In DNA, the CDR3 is TGTGCCAGCAGTTCCATCGGGTCTTCTGGCTACACCTTC.

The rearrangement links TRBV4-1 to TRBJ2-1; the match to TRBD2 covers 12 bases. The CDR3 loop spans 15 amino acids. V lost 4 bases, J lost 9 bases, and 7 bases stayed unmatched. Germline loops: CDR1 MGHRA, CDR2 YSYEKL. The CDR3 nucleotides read TGCGCCAGCAGCCGACTAGCGGGAGTGTTAACTGAGCAGTTCTTC. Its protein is CASSRLAGVLTEQFF.